This T cell receptor (beta chain) comes out of a study of early T cells in non-severe SARS-CoV-2 infection. Looking at the study overall: Sequencing used unsorted whole-blood bulk RNA, so chains lack pairing.

Molecules of cDNA were individually given unique molecular identifiers that were attached to them. TCRdb analysed the 5' RACE reads with MiXCR anew, one entry per CDR3 protein. The sample includes about 25,000 distinct CDR3 sequences, more than 4.5% of them seen just once. Sequenced input: whole blood. The TCR was taken from an adult who was a healthcare worker with PCR-confirmed SARS-CoV-2 infection or an uninfected control (not recorded which).

The CDR3 spells CASSLEAGVVNEQFF. For the CDR3, the DNA is TGTGCCAGCAGTTTAGAAGCGGGAGTAGTGAATGAGCAGTTCTTC. This sequence joins TRBV12-3 or TRBV12-4 and TRBJ2-1; 8 nucleotides agree with TRBD2. There are 15 residues in the CDR3. The V and J ends lost 1 base and 7 bases, in that order; junction bases with no gene match: 6.